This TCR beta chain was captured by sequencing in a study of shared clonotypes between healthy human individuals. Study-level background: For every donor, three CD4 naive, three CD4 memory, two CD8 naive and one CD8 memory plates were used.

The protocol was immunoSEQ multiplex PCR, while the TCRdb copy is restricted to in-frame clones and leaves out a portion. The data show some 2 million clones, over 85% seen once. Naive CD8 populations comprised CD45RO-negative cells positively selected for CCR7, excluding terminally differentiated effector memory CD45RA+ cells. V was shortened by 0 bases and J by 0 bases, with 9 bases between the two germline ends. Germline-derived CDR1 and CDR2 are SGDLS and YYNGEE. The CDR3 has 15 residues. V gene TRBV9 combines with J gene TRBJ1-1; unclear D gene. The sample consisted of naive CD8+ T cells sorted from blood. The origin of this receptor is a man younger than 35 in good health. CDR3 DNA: TGTGCCAGCAGCGTAGAGGTGGGCATGAACACTGAAGCTTTCTTT. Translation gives CASSVEVGMNTEAFF.